Described below is a single T cell receptor beta chain sequence and its context. Its antigen is undetermined. The assay was immunoSEQ multiplex PCR, and TCRdb's table has in-frame clones only and misses some. There are some 120,000 clones in the sample; over 75% occur only once, and under 2% lies in the top ten. The entry originates in a study of T cell responses to AZD1222 COVID-19 vaccine. Unmatched junction bases numbered 13, after V lost 8 bases and J lost 9 bases. The CDR3 extends over 15 amino acids. The germline CDR1 and CDR2 sequences are LNHDA and SQIVND (reference sequence). Study results and caveats: Close to half of spike-specific TCRs reportedly recognize unmutated variant regions. It should be noted that donors were predominantly white British and more often female, and clonal diversity was possibly underestimated. Only a handful of AZD1222 recipients, more than five in all, had baseline seropositivity.

The receptor was isolated from an adult in good health. The sample consisted of peripheral blood, taken on day 0 of AZD1222 vaccination. The genes are TRBV19 and TRBJ2-2, with 9 positions matching TRBD1. The CDR3 reads CASRTGTGLNRELFF. For the CDR3, the DNA is TGTGCCAGTCGGACCGGGACAGGGCTAAACCGGGAGCTGTTTTTT.